This T cell receptor (beta chain) derives from a study of blood T cell repertoires in COVID-19. Per the study methods: Reference gene primers were amplified, and this amplification served to estimate nucleated cell counts. Clones were sequenced by immunoSEQ multiplex PCR, and TCRdb holds only the in-frame ones, with some missing. V, J and clone size are taken as reported in that table, and D and trimming were inferred from the DNA itself. The repertoire holds around 300,000 clones, approximately 90% seen once, with roughly 1.1% in the top ten. V lost 3 bases and J lost 7, with 7 bases in between. The germline gives CDR1 SEHNR, CDR2 FQNEAQ (reference sequence). The CDR3 length is 12 residues.

The sequencing sample was made of PBMCs or T cells enriched from blood (not recorded which). The chain carries TRBV7-9 and TRBJ2-4; TRBD1 might be the D (5 bases). The source of this sequence is a woman in her 30s who had recovered from COVID-19. CDR3 protein: CASSLRQNIQYF. DNA for the CDR3: TGTGCCAGCAGCTTGAGACAGAACATTCAGTACTTC.